What follows is one T cell receptor beta chain and its context. This sample stems from a study of blood T cell repertoires in COVID-19. Study-wide background: Nucleic acid was either cDNA or gDNA, and it came from T cells, B-cell-depleted T cells, or PBMCs.

The CDR3 is 14 amino acids. V was clipped by 6 bases and J by 3 bases, with 13 bases between them. Germline V gene sequence: CDR1 MDHEN, CDR2 SYDVKM. As processed by the authors: Amplification of reference gene primers provided the estimated nucleated cell counts. The protocol was immunoSEQ multiplex PCR, while the TCRdb copy is restricted to in-frame clones and leaves out a portion. V and J calls and clone size are given by that table; D and trimming were obtained from the DNA. The sample carries roughly 440,000 clones, around 88% recorded once. The rearrangement joins TRBV28 to TRBJ2-3, with D tentatively TRBD1 (5 bases). The sample taken for sequencing was peripheral blood. This clonotype was sampled from a woman between 45 and 60 years old with COVID-19, enrolled during active disease. The CDR3 region is CASSSGFSTDTQYF. The CDR3 nucleotides are TGTGCCAGCAGCTCAGGGTTTAGTACAGATACGCAGTATTTT.